This T cell receptor beta chain is from a study of PD-1 blockade in mismatch repair-deficient tumors. For the study at large: Patients had about 13 mismatch repair-deficient cancer types and were previously treated and progressing.

The CDR3 is 15 amino acids. CDR1 and CDR2 (germline): LNHDA, SQIVND (reference sequence). Unmatched junction bases numbered 6, after V lost 6 bases and J lost 6 bases. Findings and caveats of the study: After pembrolizumab, tumor-resident clones rose rapidly, then generally contracted before radiologic responses.

Mismatch repair deficiency was confirmed in all patients, by PCR or immunohistochemistry. Assay: immunoSEQ multiplex PCR; the TCRdb copy retains only in-frame clones and omits some. Among under 25,000 clones listed, 80% to 90% were seen once. As for this clone: As yet, its antigen is unknown.

The chain employs TRBV19 and TRBJ2-4; 12 positions match TRBD2. The TCR comes from an adult with mismatch repair-deficient cancer. Specimen: peripheral blood, collected 2 weeks after starting pembrolizumab. The CDR3 loop is CASSRLAGDRNIQYF. CDR3 in DNA: TGTGCCAGTAGCAGACTAGCGGGAGATAGAAACATTCAGTACTTC. Based on the CDR3 plus reference TRBV19 and TRBJ2-4, the full variable domain is DGGITQSPKYLFRKEGQNVTLSCEQNLNHDAMYWYRQDPGQGLRLIYYSQIVNDFQKGDIAEGYSVSREKKESFPLTVTSAQKNPTAFYLCASSRLAGDRNIQYFGAGTRLSVL.